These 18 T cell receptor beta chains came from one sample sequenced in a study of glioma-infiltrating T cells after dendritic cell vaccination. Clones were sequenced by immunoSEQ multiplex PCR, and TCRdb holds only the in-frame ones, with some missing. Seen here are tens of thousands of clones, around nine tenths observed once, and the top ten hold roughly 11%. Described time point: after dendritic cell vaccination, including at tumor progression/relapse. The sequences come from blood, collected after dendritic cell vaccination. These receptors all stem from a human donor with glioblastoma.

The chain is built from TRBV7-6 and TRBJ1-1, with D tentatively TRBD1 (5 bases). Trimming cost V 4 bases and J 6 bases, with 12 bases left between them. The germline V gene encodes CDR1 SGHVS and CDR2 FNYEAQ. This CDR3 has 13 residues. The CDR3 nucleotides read TGTGCCAGCAGCTCCCGACAGTTCCCTGAAGCTTTCTTT. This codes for CASSSRQFPEAFF.

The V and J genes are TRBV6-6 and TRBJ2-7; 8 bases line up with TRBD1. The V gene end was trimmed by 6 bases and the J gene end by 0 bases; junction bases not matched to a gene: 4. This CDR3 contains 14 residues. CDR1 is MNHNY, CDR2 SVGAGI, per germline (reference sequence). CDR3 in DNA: TGTGCCAGCAGGGGACAGGTGGACTCCTACGAGCAGTACTTC. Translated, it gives CASRGQVDSYEQYF.

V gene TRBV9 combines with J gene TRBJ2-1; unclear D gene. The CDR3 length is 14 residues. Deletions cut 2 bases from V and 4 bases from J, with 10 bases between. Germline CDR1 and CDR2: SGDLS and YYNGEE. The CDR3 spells CASSVGGGYNEQFF. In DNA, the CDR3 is TGTGCCAGCAGCGTGGGTGGCGGATACAATGAGCAGTTCTTC.

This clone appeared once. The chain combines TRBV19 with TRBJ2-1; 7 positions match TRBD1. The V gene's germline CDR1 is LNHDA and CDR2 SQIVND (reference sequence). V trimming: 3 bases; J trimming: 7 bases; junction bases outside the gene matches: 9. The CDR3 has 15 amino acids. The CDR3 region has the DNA TGTGCCAGTAGTATCAGAAGGGGGCATGTGAATGAGCAGTTCTTC. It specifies CASSIRRGHVNEQFF.

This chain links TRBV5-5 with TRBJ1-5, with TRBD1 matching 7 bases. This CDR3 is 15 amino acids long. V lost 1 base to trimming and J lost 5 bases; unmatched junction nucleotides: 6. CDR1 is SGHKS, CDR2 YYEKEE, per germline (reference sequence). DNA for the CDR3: TGTGCCAGCAGCTTGCAGGGGGTGGGGGATCAGCCCCAGCATTTT. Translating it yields CASSLQGVGDQPQHF.

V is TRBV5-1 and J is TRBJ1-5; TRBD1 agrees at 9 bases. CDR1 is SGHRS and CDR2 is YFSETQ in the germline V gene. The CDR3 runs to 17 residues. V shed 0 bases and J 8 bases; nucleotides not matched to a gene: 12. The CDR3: CASSLVVDRQGVKPQHF. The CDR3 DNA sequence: TGCGCCAGCAGCTTGGTTGTGGATCGACAGGGGGTGAAGCCCCAGCATTTT.

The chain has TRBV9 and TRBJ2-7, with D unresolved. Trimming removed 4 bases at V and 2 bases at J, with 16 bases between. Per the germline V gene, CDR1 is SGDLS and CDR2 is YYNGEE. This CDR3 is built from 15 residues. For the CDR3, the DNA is TGTGCCAGCAGCCCGACGACACATCCGACCTACGAGCAGTACTTC. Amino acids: CASSPTTHPTYEQYF.

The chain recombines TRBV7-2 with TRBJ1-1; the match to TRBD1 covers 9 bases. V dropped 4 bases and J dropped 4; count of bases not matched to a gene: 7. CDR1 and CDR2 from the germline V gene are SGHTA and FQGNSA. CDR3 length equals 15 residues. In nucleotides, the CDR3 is TGTGCCAGCAGCTGGGGGACAGGGAGGTCCACTGAAGCTTTCTTT. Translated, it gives CASSWGTGRSTEAFF.

The CDR3 DNA reads as TGTGCCAGCAGCCCGAAGCTCGGCGGGGCAGCATGGGATACGCAGTATTTT. This encodes CASSPKLGGAAWDTQYF. This chain links TRBV13 with TRBJ2-3; possibly TRBD2 for D (6 bases). The CDR3 loop spans 17 amino acids. Trimming shortened V by 5 bases and J by 6 bases, and 24 bases separated the two germline ends. The germline gives CDR1 PRHDT, CDR2 FYEKMQ (reference sequence).

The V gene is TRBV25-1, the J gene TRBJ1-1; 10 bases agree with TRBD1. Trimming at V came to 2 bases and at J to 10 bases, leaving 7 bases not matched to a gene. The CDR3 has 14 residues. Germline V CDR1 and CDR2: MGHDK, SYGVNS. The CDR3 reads CASSELGQGIRAFF. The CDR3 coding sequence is TGTGCCAGCAGTGAACTGGGACAGGGGATTCGAGCTTTCTTT.

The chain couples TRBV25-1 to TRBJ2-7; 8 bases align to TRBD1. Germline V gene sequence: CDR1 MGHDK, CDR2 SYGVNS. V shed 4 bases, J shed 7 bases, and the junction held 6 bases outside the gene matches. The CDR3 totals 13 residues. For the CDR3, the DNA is TGTGCCAGCAGTGTCCGACAGGGGAGGGAGCAGTACTTC. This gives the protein CASSVRQGREQYF.

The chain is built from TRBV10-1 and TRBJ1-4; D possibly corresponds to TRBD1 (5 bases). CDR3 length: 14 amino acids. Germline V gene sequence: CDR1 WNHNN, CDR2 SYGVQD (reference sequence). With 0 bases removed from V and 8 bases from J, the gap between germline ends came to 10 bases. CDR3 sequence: CASSESQGTEKLFF. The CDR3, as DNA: TGCGCCAGCAGTGAGTCCCAGGGTACAGAAAAACTGTTTTTT.

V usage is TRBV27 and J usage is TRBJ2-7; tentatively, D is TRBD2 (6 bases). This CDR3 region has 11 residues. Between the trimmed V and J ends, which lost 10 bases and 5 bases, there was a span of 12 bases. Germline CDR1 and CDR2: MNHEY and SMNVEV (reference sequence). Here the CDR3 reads CATGGVHEQYF. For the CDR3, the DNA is TGTGCCACCGGAGGGGTCCACGAGCAGTACTTC.

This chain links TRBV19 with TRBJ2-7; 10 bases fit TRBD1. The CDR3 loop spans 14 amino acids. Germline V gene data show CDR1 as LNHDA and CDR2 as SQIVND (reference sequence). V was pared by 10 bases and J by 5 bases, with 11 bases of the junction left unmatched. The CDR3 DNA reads TGTGCCACCCAGTGGGGACAGGGGACACACGAGCAGTACTTC. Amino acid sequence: CATQWGQGTHEQYF.

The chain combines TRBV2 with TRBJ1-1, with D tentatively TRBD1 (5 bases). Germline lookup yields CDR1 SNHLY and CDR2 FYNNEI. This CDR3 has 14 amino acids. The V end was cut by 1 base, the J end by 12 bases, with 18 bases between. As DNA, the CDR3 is TGTGCCAGCAGTGAAGAGGGGCTGAAGCTTTTACCTTTCTTT. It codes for CASSEEGLKLLPFF.

The CDR3 reads CASSGAGDSNQPQHF. The DNA of the CDR3 is TGTGCCAGCTCAGGGGCAGGGGATAGCAATCAGCCCCAGCATTTT. The genes are TRBV18 and TRBJ1-5; maybe TRBD1 (6 bases). Trimming removed 5 bases at V and 0 bases at J, with 11 bases between. The CDR3 length is 15 residues. From germline, CDR1 is KGHSH and CDR2 LQKENI.

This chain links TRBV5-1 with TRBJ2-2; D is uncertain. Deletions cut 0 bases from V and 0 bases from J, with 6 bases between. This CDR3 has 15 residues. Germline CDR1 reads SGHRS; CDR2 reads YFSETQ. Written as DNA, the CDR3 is TGCGCCAGCAGCTTGGGGCAGACGAACACCGGGGAGCTGTTTTTT. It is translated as CASSLGQTNTGELFF.

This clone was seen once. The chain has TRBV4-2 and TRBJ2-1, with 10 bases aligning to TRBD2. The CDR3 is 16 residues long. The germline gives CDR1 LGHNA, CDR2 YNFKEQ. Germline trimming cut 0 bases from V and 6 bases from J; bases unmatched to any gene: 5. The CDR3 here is CASSQEGLAGANEQFF. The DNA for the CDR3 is TGTGCCAGCAGCCAAGAAGGGCTAGCGGGAGCCAATGAGCAGTTCTTC.